Reported below is one T cell receptor (beta chain). Combining a sample-barcoded 5' primer with a J-beta primer mix, a second PCR ran for roughly 6 to 12 cycles. In TCRdb, the 5' RACE reads were re-called with MiXCR into one record per CDR3 protein. The table includes more than 450,000 distinct CDR3 sequences, about a quarter detected once. Extraction of total RNA produced a minimum of 6 micrograms from each sample. This entry belongs to a study of blood T cells in healthy people across ages. This CDR3 has 16 amino acids. Per germline, CDR1 SGHVS and CDR2 FNYEAQ. V trimming: 5 bases; J trimming: 1 base; junction bases outside the gene matches: 7. These data also formed part of another study, on T cells of mothers and their children. This second study notes: Material was donated by three healthy Caucasian mothers and their six children. In cDNA synthesis, all of the extracted RNA was used at about 1.6 ug per 15 ul.

Sequencing was performed on blood. The chain carries TRBV7-6 and TRBJ2-5; 10 bases are shared with TRBD1. The origin of this receptor is a boy between 2 and 10 years old in good health. CDR3 nucleotides: TGTGCCAGCAGCGCACCCGGGACAGGGGCCCAAGAGACCCAGTACTTC. It specifies CASSAPGTGAQETQYF.